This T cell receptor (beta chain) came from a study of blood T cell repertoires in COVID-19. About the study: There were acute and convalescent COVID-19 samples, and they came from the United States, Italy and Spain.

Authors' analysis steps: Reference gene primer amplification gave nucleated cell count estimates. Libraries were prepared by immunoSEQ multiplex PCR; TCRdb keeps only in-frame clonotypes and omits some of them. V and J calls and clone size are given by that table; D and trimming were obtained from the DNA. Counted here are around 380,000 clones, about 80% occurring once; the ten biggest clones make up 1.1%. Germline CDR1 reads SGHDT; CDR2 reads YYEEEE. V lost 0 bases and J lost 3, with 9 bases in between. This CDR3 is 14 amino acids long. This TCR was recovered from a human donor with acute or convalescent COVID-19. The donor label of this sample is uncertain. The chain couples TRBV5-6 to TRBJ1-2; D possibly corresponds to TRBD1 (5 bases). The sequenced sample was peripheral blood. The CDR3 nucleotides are TGTGCCAGCAGCTTGGGGCAGACAGACTATGGCTACACCTTC. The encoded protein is CASSLGQTDYGYTF.